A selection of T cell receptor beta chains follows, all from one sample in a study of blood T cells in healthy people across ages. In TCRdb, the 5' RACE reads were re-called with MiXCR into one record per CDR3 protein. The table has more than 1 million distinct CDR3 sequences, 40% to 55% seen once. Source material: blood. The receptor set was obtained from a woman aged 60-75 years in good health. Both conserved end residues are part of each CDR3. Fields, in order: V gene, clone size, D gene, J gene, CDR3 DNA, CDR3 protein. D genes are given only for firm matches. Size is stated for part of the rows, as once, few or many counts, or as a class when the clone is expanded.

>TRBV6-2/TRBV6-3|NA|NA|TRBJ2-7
TGTGCCAGCAGTAACAAGAGGGGCGAGCAGTACTTC
CASSNKRGEQYF
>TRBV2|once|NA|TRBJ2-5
TGTGCCAGTAGTGAAGTTCAGACCCAGTACTTC
CASSEVQTQYF
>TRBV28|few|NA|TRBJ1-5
TGTGCCAGCACGATACGGCGGCAGCCCCAGCATTTT
CASTIRRQPQHF
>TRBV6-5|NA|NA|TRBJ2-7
TGTGCCAGCAGTTACTCGACGTGGGGGACGGTCGGCGAATCTGACGAGCAGTACTTC
CASSYSTWGTVGESDEQYF
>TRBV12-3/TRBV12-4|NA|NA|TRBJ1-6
TGTGCCAGCAGCTCGATAAATAATTCACCCCTCCACTTT
CASSSINNSPLHF
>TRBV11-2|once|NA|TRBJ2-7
TGTGCCAGCAGCTTAGAGCGGACGGACTTCTACGAGCAGTACTTC
CASSLERTDFYEQYF
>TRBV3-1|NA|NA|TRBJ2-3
TGTGCCAGCAGCCAAGTTGGCGTACCAGATACGCAGTATTTT
CASSQVGVPDTQYF
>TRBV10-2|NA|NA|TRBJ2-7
TGCGCCAGCAGTGAAGGGGGGCTCAACGAGCAGTACTTC
CASSEGGLNEQYF
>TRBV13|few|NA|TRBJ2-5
TGTGCCAGCAGCCCCCGTGAAGGAGGGGCTGATACGCAGTACTTC
CASSPREGGADTQYF
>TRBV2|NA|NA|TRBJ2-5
TGTGCCGTACCGGGACTCCCTTACCAAGAGACCCAGTACTTC
CAVPGLPYQETQYF
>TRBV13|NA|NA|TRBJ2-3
TGTGCCAGCAGCTTATGCGGGACGAGAGATACGCAGTATTTT
CASSLCGTRDTQYF
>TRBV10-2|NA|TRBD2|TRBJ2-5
TGCGCCAGCAAGCCGACTAGCGGGGTGTACCAAGAGACCCAGTACTTC
CASKPTSGVYQETQYF
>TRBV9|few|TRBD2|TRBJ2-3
TGTGCCAGCAGCGTAGCGGCGGGAGGTTCAGATACGCAGTATTTT
CASSVAAGGSDTQYF
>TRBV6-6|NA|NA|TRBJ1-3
TGTGCCAGCAGTTACTTCAGACCTCAGGCCTCTGGAAACACCATATATTTT
CASSYFRPQASGNTIYF
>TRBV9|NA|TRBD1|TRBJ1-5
TGTGCCAGCAGCCCAACGGACAGGGGAATTTGTTTACAGCCCCAGCATTTT
CASSPTDRGICLQPQHF
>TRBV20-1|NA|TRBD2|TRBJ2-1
TGCAGTGCCCAAGGACTAGCGAACTACAATGAGCAGTTCTTC
CSAQGLANYNEQFF
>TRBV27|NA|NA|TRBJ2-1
TGTGCCAGCAGTTCCATATCCCCCTCCCACTACAATGAGCAGTTCTTC
CASSSISPSHYNEQFF
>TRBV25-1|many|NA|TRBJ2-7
TGTGCCAGTATAGGGAGTTCTCCCTACGAGCAGTACTTC
CASIGSSPYEQYF
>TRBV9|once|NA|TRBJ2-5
TGTGCCAGCAGCGTAGAGAACGAAGGCCCAAAAGAGACCCAGTACTTC
CASSVENEGPKETQYF
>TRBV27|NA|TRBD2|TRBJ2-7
TGTGCCAGCATCCCCCTTGCGGGAGGGCCCTACGAGCAGTACTTC
CASIPLAGGPYEQYF
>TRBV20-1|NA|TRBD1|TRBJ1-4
TGCAGTGCTAGCTCGAACAGGGGGCTAGAAAAACTGTTTTTT
CSASSNRGLEKLFF
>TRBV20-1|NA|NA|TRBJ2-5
TGCAGTGTACCAAGAGGGATCCGTCGGGAGCAGTACTTC
CSVPRGIRREQYF
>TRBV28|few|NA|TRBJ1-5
TGTGCCAGCAGCCCCCGGATCAGGCCCCAGCATTTT
CASSPRIRPQHF
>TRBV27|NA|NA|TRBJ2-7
TGTGCCAGCAGTAAGGCGACAAGGGCCTGGGACGAGCAGTACTTC
CASSKATRAWDEQYF
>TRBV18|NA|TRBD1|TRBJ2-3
TGTGCCAGCTCACCAATCACCCGGGGACAGGGGGATACGCAGTATTTT
CASSPITRGQGDTQYF
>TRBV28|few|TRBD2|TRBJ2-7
TGTGCCAGCAGTTTATTGGGAGGGCCTTCCTACGAGCAGTACTTC
CASSLLGGPSYEQYF
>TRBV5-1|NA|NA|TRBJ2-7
TGCGCCAGCAGCCCGTCAAGCGGGCGAGTCTACGAGCAGTACTTC
CASSPSSGRVYEQYF
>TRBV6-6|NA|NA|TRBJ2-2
TGTGCCAGACCCACTCGGGGTAGCGGAGTCACCGGGGAGCTGTTTTTT
CARPTRGSGVTGELFF
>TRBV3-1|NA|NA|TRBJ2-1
TGTGCCAGCACCACCAAGTCGAGCGGCAATGAGCAGTTCTTC
CASTTKSSGNEQFF
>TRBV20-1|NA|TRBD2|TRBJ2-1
TGCAGTGCTAGAGATCTCAGGGGACTAGCGGGAGGACGTGGGTACAATGAGCAGTTCTTC
CSARDLRGLAGGRGYNEQFF
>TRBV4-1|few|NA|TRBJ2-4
TGCGCCAGCAGCCAAGATCTGGCGGGAGATACCAGGGGGATTCAGTACTTC
CASSQDLAGDTRGIQYF
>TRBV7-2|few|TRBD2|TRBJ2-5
TGTGCCAGCAGCCACAGCGGGAGAGGCGGGAGATTAGAGACCCAGTACTTC
CASSHSGRGGRLETQYF
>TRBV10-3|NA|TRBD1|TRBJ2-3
TGTGCCATCAGCACTTCGTGGACAGGGGGAGGAGATACGCAGTATTTT
CAISTSWTGGGDTQYF
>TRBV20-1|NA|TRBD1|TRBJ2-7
TGCAGTGCTGGGGGACAGGGATTCTACGAGCAGTACTTC
CSAGGQGFYEQYF
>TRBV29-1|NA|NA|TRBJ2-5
TGCAGCGTTGACGGGGTTGGGCAAGAGACCCAGTACTTC
CSVDGVGQETQYF
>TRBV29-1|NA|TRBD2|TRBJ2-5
TGCAGCGTTCATAGCGGGGGGGGAACCCAGTACTTC
CSVHSGGGTQYF
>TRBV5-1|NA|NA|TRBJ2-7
TGCGCCAGCAGCTCCCGGATCGGGACAAAATTCTACGAGCAGTACTTC
CASSSRIGTKFYEQYF
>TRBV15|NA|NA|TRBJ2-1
TGTGCCACCAGCGGTCGGGACATATACAATGAGCAGTTCTTC
CATSGRDIYNEQFF
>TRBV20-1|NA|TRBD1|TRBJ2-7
TGCAGTGCTAGCGACAGGGTCGAGCAGTACTTC
CSASDRVEQYF